This TCR beta chain comes out of a study of blood T cell repertoires in COVID-19. The CDR3 extends over 14 amino acids. Per the germline V gene, CDR1 is LNHDA and CDR2 is SQIVND (reference sequence). Trimming cost V 0 bases and J 6 bases; bases outside gene matches: 3. The repertoire was sequenced with immunoSEQ multiplex PCR; TCRdb's copy has only in-frame clones and lacks some. The sample shows fewer than 30,000 clones, about 80% of them seen only once. The V and J genes are TRBV19 and TRBJ1-1, with 8 bases identical to TRBD1. This TCR derives from a man between 65 and 79 years old with active COVID-19. Specimen: peripheral blood. CDR3 DNA: TGTGCCAGTAGTATAGAGGACAGGGCGGCTGAAGCTTTCTTT. It translates to CASSIEDRAAEAFF.